The entry below gives a single T cell receptor beta chain sequence along with its context. This sample is drawn from a study of T cells in Graves' hyperthyroidism and ophthalmopathy. The CDR3 regions of TCR beta were amplified from RNA transcripts. HTBI primers were the set used in a first-round RT-PCR of the TCR CDR3. TCRdb recomputed calls from the multiplex PCR reads with MiXCR, one row per CDR3 protein. This sample has some 740,000 distinct CDR3 sequences; approximately 15% occur once, and the top ten carry around 9.6%. From germline, CDR1 is LNHNV and CDR2 YYDKDF (reference sequence). V was cut by 0 bases and J by 5 bases, with 14 bases left in between. The CDR3 loop spans 16 amino acids.

The chain links TRBV15 to TRBJ2-1; no firm D call. The receptor's source is a woman under 30 with Graves' hyperthyroidism. The sample was blood. For the CDR3, the DNA is TGTGCCACCAGCAGAGAGTCGCTGGGGTTACACAATGAGCAGTTCTTC. Protein sequence: CATSRESLGLHNEQFF.